The subject of this entry is one T cell receptor beta chain. Germline V gives CDR1 LNHNV, CDR2 YYDKDF (reference sequence). This CDR3 is built from 15 residues. The V end was cut by 0 bases, the J end by 1 base, with 9 bases between. Assay: immunoSEQ multiplex PCR; the TCRdb copy retains only in-frame clones and omits some. Of around 72,000 clones listed, approximately 78% are singletons. The entry originates in a study of OX40 agonist ivuxolimab in advanced cancers. The chain employs TRBV15 and TRBJ1-1, with D perhaps TRBD1 (6 bases). The receptor comes from an adult with an advanced solid tumor such as melanoma, head and neck, liver or kidney cancer. Sample: CD4+ or CD8+ T cells sorted from blood, taken in a trial of the OX40 agonist ivuxolimab. In DNA, the CDR3 is TGTGCCACCAGCAGAGAGGGGGGGGCGAACACTGAAGCTTTCTTT. Encoded protein: CATSREGGANTEAFF.